This entry lists 17 T cell receptor beta chains sequenced from one sample in a study of shared clonotypes between healthy human individuals. Using immunoSEQ multiplex PCR, the repertoire was profiled, and TCRdb retains in-frame clones only, with some absent. The repertoire holds a few million clones, around 90% seen once, with about 0.13% in the top ten. Material for sequencing was naive CD4+ T cells sorted from blood. Stated subset: CD45RA+ positively selected. The source of these receptors is a man younger than 30 in good health.

V is TRBV25-1 and J is TRBJ2-4; D perhaps matches TRBD2 (5 bases). Germline V CDR1 and CDR2: MGHDK, SYGVNS. The CDR3 contains 17 residues. The V gene lost 1 base and the J gene lost 0 bases, with 13 bases spanning the gap. The CDR3 DNA follows: TGTGCCAGCAGTGAATCCCCAGCTCGGGGAGCCAAAAACATTCAGTACTTC. It yields the protein CASSESPARGAKNIQYF.

The rearrangement uses TRBV10-3 and TRBJ2-1; TRBD1 agrees at 12 bases. Losses at the gene ends were 4 bases for V and 9 bases for J; bases not matched to a gene: 7. This CDR3 contains 15 residues. Germline assignment: CDR1 ENHRY and CDR2 SYGVKD. This chain's CDR3 is CAISAAGQGAVEQFF. Written as DNA, the CDR3 is TGTGCCATCAGTGCCGCGGGACAGGGGGCGGTTGAGCAGTTCTTC.

The chain recombines TRBV7-2 with TRBJ2-5; tentatively, D is TRBD1 or TRBD2 (5 bases each). The CDR3 is 15 amino acids. The V and J ends lost 5 bases and 7 bases respectively, with 20 bases between them. Germline V gene sequence: CDR1 SGHTA, CDR2 FQGNSA. CDR3 amino acids: CASSELGTDPRTQYF. CDR3 in DNA: TGTGCCAGCAGCGAACTGGGGACGGATCCTCGGACCCAGTACTTC.

The chain carries TRBV19 and TRBJ2-3, with TRBD2 matching over 9 bases. In germline, CDR1 is LNHDA, CDR2 SQIVND (reference sequence). The CDR3 totals 16 residues. The J segment lost 2 bases and the V segment lost 7 bases, leaving 10 bases of the junction unmatched. The CDR3 spells CASTASGTWNTDTQYF. In DNA, the CDR3 is TGTGCCAGTACAGCTAGCGGGACGTGGAACACAGATACGCAGTATTTT.

The chain combines TRBV6-1 with TRBJ2-2, with 13 bases matching TRBD2. The CDR3 is 17 residues long. The germline CDR1 and CDR2 sequences are MNHNS and SASEGT. V was pared by 4 bases and J by 6 bases, with 8 bases of the junction left unmatched. CDR3 region: CASSAPGLAGWSGELFF. In DNA, the CDR3 is TGTGCCAGCAGTGCCCCGGGACTAGCGGGATGGTCCGGGGAGCTGTTTTTT.

J is TRBJ2-7 and V is TRBV19, with D possibly being TRBD1 (5 bases). Germline-derived CDR1 and CDR2 are LNHDA and SQIVND (reference sequence). V lost 4 bases to trimming and J lost 3 bases, with 22 bases between them. The CDR3 extends over 17 amino acids. CDR3 nucleotide sequence: TGTGCCAGTAGTAAGGGTCACGAGGCAGGGCTCTTCTACGAGCAGTACTTC. It is translated as CASSKGHEAGLFYEQYF.

The chain links TRBV15 to TRBJ2-3; 12 bases agree with TRBD2. The CDR3 spans 17 residues. CDR1 is LNHNV, CDR2 YYDKDF, per germline (reference sequence). Losses at the gene ends were 0 bases for V and 5 bases for J; bases not matched to a gene: 6. The CDR3 loop is CATSRETSGGRRDTQYF. The DNA for the CDR3 is TGTGCCACCAGCAGAGAGACTAGCGGGGGCCGCAGAGATACGCAGTATTTT.

V usage is TRBV5-7 and J usage is TRBJ2-5; 12 bases map to TRBD2. The J call may be in error: the DNA end matches TRBJ2-7 better. TRBV5-7 has ORF status, its function being uncertain. The CDR3 has 12 residues. The CDR3 nucleotides read TGTGCCTCCGGACTAGCGGGATACGAGCAGTACTTC. It encodes CASGLAGYEQYF.

V is TRBV6-1 and J is TRBJ1-1; no reliable D call. Trimming took 4 bases from V and 7 from J, leaving 4 bases between them. The CDR3 is 10 residues long. The germline CDR1 and CDR2 sequences are MNHNS and SASEGT. In DNA form, the CDR3 reads TGTGCCAGCAGTGTTGATGAAGCTTTCTTT. This gives the protein CASSVDEAFF.

This chain links TRBV6-4 with TRBJ1-4; no reliable D call. V was shortened by 1 base and J by 8 bases, with 11 bases between the two germline ends. CDR3 size: 14 residues. Germline V CDR1 and CDR2: MRHNA, SNTAGT. The CDR3: CASSDWGKSEKLFF. The DNA for the CDR3 is TGTGCCAGCAGTGACTGGGGAAAAAGCGAAAAACTGTTTTTT.

The V call is TRBV2, the J call TRBJ2-3; possibly TRBD1 or TRBD2 for D (5 bases each). CDR1 and CDR2 (germline): SNHLY, FYNNEI. Trimming removed 4 bases from V and 0 bases from J, with 11 bases in between. The CDR3 consists of 15 residues. The CDR3 coding sequence is TGTGCCAGCAGTGGTGGGGGAGCCAGCACAGATACGCAGTATTTT. Translated: CASSGGGASTDTQYF.

The gene calls are TRBV5-5 and TRBJ2-7; D possibly corresponds to TRBD2 (6 bases). There are 18 residues in the CDR3. V lost 3 bases and J 6 bases, leaving 28 bases between the germline ends. CDR1 and CDR2 from the germline V gene are SGHKS and YYEKEE (reference sequence). The CDR3 DNA reads as TGTGCCAGCAGCTGGCGTCGCGGTGGTGGAGGGGAGAGTGGCGAGCAGTACTTC. Encoded protein: CASSWRRGGGGESGEQYF.

This clone appeared a single time. V and J are TRBV5-1 and TRBJ2-1, with D perhaps matching TRBD2 (11 bases). The CDR3 covers 19 residues. From germline, CDR1 is SGHRS and CDR2 YFSETQ. V was shortened by 4 bases and J by 7 bases, with 30 bases between the two germline ends. The CDR3 region is CASSTGTGVGSGRVNEQFF. The CDR3 DNA reads TGCGCCAGCAGCACCGGGACAGGGGTTGGTAGCGGGAGGGTAAATGAGCAGTTCTTC.

In DNA form, the CDR3 reads TGTGCCAGTAGTACTATAACAGGGAACACTGAAGCTTTCTTT. Translating gives CASSTITGNTEAFF. The V call is TRBV19, the J call TRBJ1-1; the D gene is possibly TRBD1 (5 bases). The CDR3 consists of 14 residues. CDR1 is LNHDA, CDR2 SQIVND, per germline (reference sequence). With 4 bases removed from V and 1 base from J, the gap between germline ends came to 10 bases.

The V call is TRBV7-9, the J call TRBJ1-1; no clear D gene. The CDR3 is 14 residues long. Trimming took 3 bases from V and 2 from J, leaving 10 bases between them. Germline-derived CDR1 and CDR2 are SEHNR and FQNEAQ (reference sequence). Written as DNA, the CDR3 is TGTGCCAGCAGCTTTGGTGCGGACAACACTGAAGCTTTCTTT. Translated: CASSFGADNTEAFF. Using reference TRBV7-9 and TRBJ1-1 for the parts outside the CDR3, the full variable domain is DTGVSQNPRHKITKRGQNVTFRCDPISEHNRLYWYRQTLGQGPEFLTYFQNEAQLEKSRLLSDRFSAERPKGSFSTLEIQRTEQGDSAMYLCASSFGADNTEAFFGQGTRLTVV.

This clone was found a few times. The CDR3 sequence is CASSPRADSEQYF. The CDR3 nucleotides read TGTGCCAGCTCCCCCCGGGCCGACTCCGAGCAGTACTTC. The rearrangement uses TRBV18 and TRBJ2-7; D gene unclear. V gave up 6 bases and J gave up 6 bases, with 15 bases separating them. This CDR3 has 13 residues. Germline CDR1 reads KGHSH; CDR2 reads LQKENI. The variable domain in full, completed from reference TRBV18 and TRBJ2-7, reads NAGVMQNPRHLVRRRGQEARLRCSPMKGHSHVYWYRQLPEEGLKFMVYLQKENIIDESGMPKERFSAEFPKEGPSILRIQQVVRGDSAAYFCASSPRADSEQYFGPGTRLTVT.

This rearrangement joins TRBV28 to TRBJ1-1; no definite D call. CDR1 is MDHEN, CDR2 SYDVKM, per germline. V gave up 4 bases and J gave up 4 bases, with 7 bases separating them. This CDR3 contains 12 residues. DNA for the CDR3: TGTGCCAGCAGTTCCATGAGCACTGAAGCTTTCTTT. This gives the protein CASSSMSTEAFF. The full variable domain, completed using reference TRBV28 and TRBJ1-1, is DVKVTQSSRYLVKRTGEKVFLECVQDMDHENMFWYRQDPGLGLRLIYFSYDVKMKEKGDIPEGYSVSREKKERFSLILESASTNQTSMYLCASSSMSTEAFFGQGTRLTVV.